These 22 T cell receptor beta chains were all obtained from the same sample, sequenced in a study of blood T cell repertoires in COVID-19. The protocol was immunoSEQ multiplex PCR, while the TCRdb copy is restricted to in-frame clones and leaves out a portion. The table shows over 300,000 clones, with around nine tenths occurring only once. Sequenced material: PBMCs or T cells enriched from blood (not recorded which). Receptor source: a woman in her thirties with acute COVID-19.

The V and J genes are TRBV5-1 and TRBJ1-1; 7 bases line up with TRBD1. Unmatched junction bases numbered 2, after V lost 2 bases and J lost 1 base. The CDR3 contains 14 residues. Germline CDR1 is SGHRS and CDR2 is YFSETQ. CDR3 amino acids: CASSLDRENTEAFF. The DNA of the CDR3 is TGCGCCAGCAGCTTAGACAGGGAGAACACTGAAGCTTTCTTT.

The chain links TRBV6-4 to TRBJ1-6, with D possibly TRBD1 on 5 matching bases. The CDR3 contains 17 residues. V lost 3 bases to trimming and J lost 5 bases, with 17 bases between them. The germline CDR1 and CDR2 sequences are MRHNA and SNTAGT. The CDR3 nucleotides read TGTGCCAGCAGTGAATTCGCCTGGGGCGGAGATAATTCACCCCTCCACTTT. Translation: CASSEFAWGGDNSPLHF.

The V call is TRBV5-1, the J call TRBJ2-5, with D tentatively TRBD2 (5 bases). This CDR3 is built from 14 residues. The germline V and J ends were trimmed by 2 bases and 1 base, with 9 bases remaining between them. Germline-derived CDR1 and CDR2 are SGHRS and YFSETQ. CDR3 nucleotide sequence: TGCGCCAGCAGCTTCCCGGGATCCCAAGAGACCCAGTACTTC. Encoded protein: CASSFPGSQETQYF.

This chain uses TRBV6-1 with TRBJ2-7; D might be TRBD1 (5 bases). This CDR3 comprises 15 residues. Germline CDR1 is MNHNS and CDR2 is SASEGT. Trimming removed 2 bases from V and 2 bases from J, with 13 bases in between. CDR3 nucleotides: TGTGCCAGCAGTGAAATACTGGACACCGCCTACGAGCAGTACTTC. Translating it yields CASSEILDTAYEQYF.

The count of this clone is one. The chain links TRBV7-9 to TRBJ2-1; D might be TRBD1 (6 bases). The V and J ends lost 6 bases and 4 bases respectively, with 16 bases between them. The CDR3 spans 15 residues. Germline V gene data show CDR1 as SEHNR and CDR2 as FQNEAQ (reference sequence). Here the CDR3 reads CASSPSGDKYNEQFF. The CDR3 DNA is TGTGCCAGCAGTCCCTCCGGGGACAAGTACAATGAGCAGTTCTTC.

The chain uses TRBV18 and TRBJ2-1; D possibly corresponds to TRBD2 (6 bases). Germline V gives CDR1 KGHSH, CDR2 LQKENI. This CDR3 comprises 15 residues. Trimming pared 1 base from V and 6 bases from J, leaving 13 bases between. CDR3 DNA: TGTGCCAGCTCACCACGACTAGAATCGTTCAATGAGCAGTTCTTC. Amino acid sequence: CASSPRLESFNEQFF.

The rearrangement uses TRBV9 and TRBJ1-2, with a possible D match to TRBD1 (5 bases). There are 16 residues in the CDR3. V dropped 3 bases and J dropped 7 bases, with 22 bases sitting between them. Germline CDR1 SGDLS, CDR2 YYNGEE. This CDR3 reads CASSGAGGALEGGYTF. In DNA form, the CDR3 reads TGTGCCAGCAGCGGGGCAGGAGGGGCCCTAGAGGGTGGCTACACCTTC.

This chain connects TRBV6-5 to TRBJ1-6, with 7 bases fitting TRBD1. Germline loops: CDR1 MNHEY, CDR2 SVGAGI. The CDR3 is made up of 13 amino acids. J gave up 12 bases and V 6 bases, and 8 bases lay outside the gene matches. CDR3 residues: CASRLDRVRPLHF. DNA of the CDR3: TGTGCCAGCAGACTAGACAGGGTACGACCCCTCCACTTT.

The chain links TRBV12-5 to TRBJ1-5; unclear D gene. Germline CDR1 LGHNT, CDR2 FRNRAP. CDR3 length equals 16 residues. Trimming shortened V by 5 bases and J by 2 bases, and 16 bases separated the two germline ends. The CDR3 nucleotides are TGTGCTAGTGGTCTGCAGGCGGGCCAAGGCAATCAGCCCCAGCATTTT. It encodes CASGLQAGQGNQPQHF.

The chain joins TRBV19 to TRBJ2-1; TRBD2 aligns across 11 bases. The CDR3 spans 17 residues. The germline gives CDR1 LNHDA, CDR2 SQIVND (reference sequence). With V trimmed by 7 bases and J by 1 base, 9 bases remained unmatched. The DNA of the CDR3 is TGTGCCAGTACCCGATGGGCTAGCGGGGGGTCCTACAATGAGCAGTTCTTC. Its protein is CASTRWASGGSYNEQFF. The complete variable domain, with remaining parts taken from reference TRBV19 and TRBJ2-1, reads DGGITQSPKYLFRKEGQNVTLSCEQNLNHDAMYWYRQDPGQGLRLIYYSQIVNDFQKGDIAEGYSVSREKKESFPLTVTSAQKNPTAFYLCASTRWASGGSYNEQFFGPGTRLTVL.

The V call is TRBV5-1, the J call TRBJ1-6; D is perhaps TRBD1 (5 bases). There are 18 residues in the CDR3. CDR1 is SGHRS, CDR2 YFSETQ, per germline. V lost 4 bases and J 0 bases, leaving 17 bases between the germline ends. This CDR3 is CASSPTDSSYSYNSPLHF. CDR3 DNA: TGCGCCAGCAGCCCCACTGACAGTTCGTACTCCTATAATTCACCCCTCCACTTT.

The rearrangement uses TRBV19 and TRBJ2-7; the match to TRBD1 covers 10 bases. This CDR3 has 14 amino acids. V shed 5 bases, J shed 2 bases, and the junction held 3 bases outside the gene matches. CDR1 is LNHDA, CDR2 SQIVND, per germline (reference sequence). Here the CDR3 DNA reads TGTGCCAGTAGTTCCGGGACAGGGGCCTACGAGCAGTACTTC. Translated, it gives CASSSGTGAYEQYF.

This chain joins TRBV29-1 and TRBJ2-3; D not certain. The CDR3 is 14 amino acids. Germline V gene data show CDR1 as SQVTM and CDR2 as ANQGSEA. Trimming took 6 bases from V and 9 from J, leaving 22 bases between them. DNA of the CDR3: TGCAGCGTACCGATAGTCCCCGGTGAAGTCACGCAGTATTTT. As protein: CSVPIVPGEVTQYF.

This clone was counted once. This chain uses TRBV3-1 (or the pseudogene TRBV3-2) with TRBJ1-1, with D perhaps matching TRBD1 (5 bases). The CDR3 has 13 amino acids. V lost 5 bases, J lost 5 bases, and 12 bases lay in between. CDR1 is LGHDT and CDR2 is YNNKEL in the germline V gene (reference sequence). The CDR3 DNA sequence: TGTGCCAGCAGCTTTGCAGGGAAGACTGAAGCTTTCTTT. Amino acids: CASSFAGKTEAFF.

The chain employs TRBV5-4 and TRBJ1-2; 7 nucleotides match TRBD1. The germline V gene encodes CDR1 SGHNT and CDR2 YYREEE (reference sequence). The CDR3 covers 15 residues. The trim removed 0 bases at V and 4 bases at J, leaving 6 bases unmatched. CDR3 in amino acids: CASSLDRGQSYGYTF. The CDR3 DNA follows: TGTGCCAGCAGCTTGGACCGGGGACAGTCCTATGGCTACACCTTC.

The chain links TRBV4-2 to TRBJ2-5, with 13 bases aligning to TRBD2. V shed 6 bases, J shed 3 bases, and the junction held 7 bases outside the gene matches. Germline V lookup: CDR1 LGHNA, CDR2 YNFKEQ. The CDR3 loop spans 16 amino acids. The CDR3 spells CASRISGTSGEETQYF. For the CDR3, the DNA is TGTGCCAGCAGGATCTCCGGGACTAGCGGGGAAGAGACCCAGTACTTC.

This clone was counted between two and nine times. This chain connects TRBV5-1 to TRBJ2-7, with 13 bases lining up with TRBD2. V was pared by 4 bases and J by 7 bases, with 11 bases of the junction left unmatched. This CDR3 has 16 amino acids. Germline V gene lookup returns CDR1 SGHRS and CDR2 YFSETQ. In nucleotides, the CDR3 is TGCGCCAGCAGCGAAGTTGGACTAGCGGGGGCAGGGGAGCAGTACTTC. This codes for CASSEVGLAGAGEQYF.

The rearrangement joins TRBV5-1 to TRBJ2-1; 7 bases fit TRBD1. The junction had 9 bases not matched to a gene; V was cut back by 4 bases and J by 2 bases. The CDR3 runs 16 residues. Germline CDR1 SGHRS, CDR2 YFSETQ. The CDR3 sequence is CASSGLGTEAYNEQFF. The CDR3 coding sequence is TGCGCCAGCAGCGGCCTGGGGACAGAGGCCTACAATGAGCAGTTCTTC.

In this sample, this clone turned up a few times. The chain is built from TRBV11-1 and TRBJ2-7, with 9 positions matching TRBD2. Trimming took 5 bases from V and 7 from J; bases not matched to a gene: 12. This CDR3 region has 15 residues. From germline, CDR1 is SGHAT and CDR2 FQDESV (reference sequence). The CDR3 region has the DNA TGTGCCAGCAGCCAGCCGGGACTAGCACTTACTGAGCAGTACTTC. This codes for CASSQPGLALTEQYF.

The rearrangement links TRBV4-1 to TRBJ1-5, with 7 positions matching TRBD1. The ends lost 4 bases at V and 4 bases at J; junction bases unmatched: 4. Germline V gene lookup returns CDR1 MGHRA and CDR2 YSYEKL. The CDR3 has 14 amino acids. CDR3 in DNA: TGCGCCAGCAGCCGCCAGGGACAGAATCAGCCCCAGCATTTT. Translation: CASSRQGQNQPQHF.

This clone was detected once. The chain is built from TRBV10-2 and TRBJ2-1, with 7 bases aligning to TRBD1. Germline lookup yields CDR1 WSHSY and CDR2 SAAADI. Losses at the gene ends were 6 bases for V and 5 bases for J; bases not matched to a gene: 10. This CDR3 is 15 amino acids long. CDR3 nucleotides: TGCGCCAGCAGAGAGCTGGGACAGTCTAACAATGAGCAGTTCTTC. It specifies CASRELGQSNNEQFF.

J is TRBJ2-3 and V is TRBV6-2 or TRBV6-3, with D perhaps TRBD1 (6 bases). V gave up 2 bases and J gave up 9 bases, with 15 bases separating them. Germline lookup yields CDR1 MNHEY and CDR2 SVGEGT. The CDR3 length is 14 residues. CDR3 sequence: CASSYGVQGATQYF. DNA for the CDR3: TGTGCCAGCAGTTACGGAGTACAGGGAGCCACGCAGTATTTT.